Listed below are T cell receptor beta chains from one sample, sequenced in a study of blood T cell repertoires in COVID-19. Sequenced by immunoSEQ multiplex PCR; TCRdb stores in-frame clones only, minus some. Here the sample spans 190,000 or so clones, roughly 86% being singletons. The material sequenced was peripheral blood. The receptor set was obtained from a woman aged 30 to 39 with active or convalescent COVID-19. Each CDR3 is given without its conserved first and last residue. Clone size is shown for a subset of rows, as once, few, many or a class of expanded clone.

V gene	clone size	J gene	CDR3 protein
TRBV5-6	.	TRBJ1-6	ASSFGQGVTPLH
TRBV24-1	.	TRBJ2-7	ATSVQGSYEQY
TRBV12-3/TRBV12-4	.	TRBJ2-7	ASSPTGNYEQY
TRBV7-9	.	TRBJ2-2	ASSPGWTGGFSGELF
TRBV2	few	TRBJ2-7	ASHPTRSSYEQY
TRBV9	.	TRBJ1-2	ASSATGDANYGYT
TRBV14	.	TRBJ2-2	ASAGTLPWGTGELF
TRBV6-5	.	TRBJ2-1	ASSYMTSNNEQF
TRBV27	.	TRBJ1-5	ASSVGGQPQH
TRBV4-1	.	TRBJ1-6	ASSQWQGNSPLH
TRBV11-2	.	TRBJ2-3	ASSLKSDRGTSLADTQY
TRBV7-2	.	TRBJ1-1	ATRGGGRTEAF
TRBV19	.	TRBJ2-1	ASSTNLNRPSAEQF
TRBV7-2	.	TRBJ2-1	ASHTGGQGGEQF
TRBV7-9	.	TRBJ2-2	ASSPGQTTGELF
TRBV30	.	TRBJ1-2	DPYGRPVPLGYT
TRBV6-5	.	TRBJ2-2	ASSRVLIGELF
TRBV11-3	.	TRBJ1-1	ASSPGQDRGLDPEAF
TRBV7-9	few	TRBJ2-2	ASSRGGTTGELF
TRBV18	.	TRBJ1-1	ASSPPGAVTEAF
TRBV19	.	TRBJ1-5	ASWGDRGNQPQH
TRBV5-4	once	TRBJ1-3	ASSTGQANSGNTIY
TRBV27	.	TRBJ2-2	ASSFRDRGFTGELF
TRBV2	.	TRBJ2-5	ASGLQETQY
TRBV27	once	TRBJ1-3	ASSPADRGNTIY
TRBV4-1	.	TRBJ1-3	ASSQDGQGTDTIY
TRBV9	.	TRBJ1-2	ASSVGAGENYGYT
TRBV20-1	.	TRBJ1-2	SVQDYGYT
TRBV11-3	.	TRBJ2-4	ASSERRGEYLIQY
TRBV3-1/TRBV3-2	.	TRBJ2-5	ASSQVAGGNQETQY
TRBV6-5	.	TRBJ1-1	ASSRRQGPRAF
TRBV27	.	TRBJ1-6	ASSFSGAGSPLH
TRBV6-5	.	TRBJ1-6	ASNWERTGNSPLH
TRBV29-1	.	TRBJ2-5	SVDRLAGGGETQY
TRBV10-2	.	TRBJ2-1	ASSERVGKNNEQF
TRBV3-1/TRBV3-2	.	TRBJ1-1	ASSQDRGWAEAF
TRBV7-9	.	TRBJ1-2	ASSRQGRGYT
TRBV28	few	TRBJ1-5	ASSLSRQYLPQH
TRBV6-1	.	TRBJ1-5	ASSEGGQGWDQPQH
TRBV24-1	.	TRBJ2-1	ATSDPSSSSSYNEQF
TRBV18	.	TRBJ1-4	ASSPGQALNEKLF
TRBV5-4	.	TRBJ1-2	ASSVRTGNPYGYT
TRBV28	.	TRBJ2-5	ATHGQPNVRETQY
TRBV19	.	TRBJ2-1	ASSQTSVGYNEQF
TRBV7-2	once	TRBJ2-1	ASSLGSGGAGVDEQF
TRBV7-9	.	TRBJ2-1	ASSPRQGRPSGIYEQF
TRBV19	few	TRBJ1-4	ASSTPGQADEKLF
TRBV4-1	.	TRBJ1-2	ASSQAGTGVYGYT
TRBV7-9	.	TRBJ2-1	ASSPSGRVCDEQF
TRBV27	.	TRBJ2-7	ASSLSTGIPNEQY
TRBV9	.	TRBJ1-2	ASSVTGENGYT
TRBV2	.	TRBJ1-2	ASSEKAGQTWGYT
TRBV27	.	TRBJ2-4	ASSLSRGKNIQY
TRBV7-6	once	TRBJ2-1	ASSFADRVFNEQF
TRBV6-4	.	TRBJ2-3	ASSVRASGEDTQY
TRBV5-6	once	TRBJ2-3	ASSLWGGAGTDTQY
TRBV6-1	.	TRBJ2-3	ASSEFAGGSTDTQY
TRBV7-9	.	TRBJ1-2	ASSLPGGSYGYT
TRBV6-1	once	TRBJ2-2	ASSWASRNTGELF